This is a list of T cell receptor beta chains from one sample in a study of control samples from healthy donors and cancer patients. The protocol was immunoSEQ multiplex PCR, while the TCRdb copy is restricted to in-frame clones and leaves out a portion. The data show tens of thousands of clones, around 83% seen once. Sequencing was done on a sample of PBMCs. Every receptor here comes from a woman aged 40 to 49 with lung cancer. Each CDR3 is given with its conserved first and last residue.

>TRBJ1-2|TRBV18
CANSKVGGGDGYTF
>TRBJ1-2|TRBV11-2
CASSLGGYGYTF
>TRBJ1-1|TRBV29-1
CSVRVRGTEAFF
>TRBJ1-2|TRBV10-3
CAIGSPGNVRGYGYTF
>TRBJ1-1|TRBV30
CAWSGQGVDEAFF
>TRBJ2-1|TRBV11-3
CASSPNGQGNEQFF
>TRBJ2-7|TRBV27
CASSPTGSSYEQYF
>TRBJ1-5|TRBV15
CATSRVGGPEPQHF
>TRBJ2-7|TRBV3-1/TRBV3-2
CASSRDTDEQYF
>TRBJ2-7|TRBV28
CASSPAGQGVGEQYF
>TRBJ2-3|TRBV7-2
CASSRGGAADTQYF
>TRBJ2-1|TRBV2
CASRATRLAGVLNEQFF
>TRBJ1-1|TRBV2
CASKPALNTEAFF
>TRBJ1-2|TRBV30
CAWSIANYGYTF
>TRBJ2-5|TRBV11-2
CASSGRTAGETQYF
>TRBJ2-7|TRBV3-1/TRBV3-2
CASSKLKKDSHEQYF
>TRBJ1-6|TRBV5-1
CASSLEGPPGSPLHF
>TRBJ1-2|TRBV13
CASSSGTGSYTF
>TRBJ1-1|TRBV13
CASSLVGFGGDRTEAFF
>TRBJ1-2|TRBV30
CAWRQALNYGYTF
>TRBJ1-6|TRBV6-5
CASLRTDSSPLHF
>TRBJ1-1|TRBV3-1/TRBV3-2
CASSRPGQGYSEAFF
>TRBJ2-7|TRBV18
CASSPWTDTYEQYF
>TRBJ2-1|TRBV27
CASSFPGGATEQFF
>TRBJ1-3|TRBV2
CASSDIYSGNTIYF
>TRBJ1-2|TRBV5-1
CASSSPGQGSYGYTF
>TRBJ2-5|TRBV7-6
CASSSGRSGGETQYF
>TRBJ1-4|TRBV7-9
CASSRGDSRNEKLFF
>TRBJ1-3|TRBV4-3
CASSHRTGTGNTIYF
>TRBJ1-1|TRBV6-5
CASKNGATEAFF